This TCR beta chain was retrieved from a study of CD8 T cells in Susac syndrome. Study as a whole: Patients with Susac syndrome who were sequenced included more than five with active disease and eight in remission. When blood was collected, patients with Susac syndrome were therapy-naive, were taking corticosteroids, or were receiving intravenous immunoglobulin alone.

V was clipped by 3 bases and J by 2 bases, with 11 bases between them. The CDR3 is 15 amino acids. Germline V gene sequence: CDR1 LNHDA, CDR2 SQIVND (reference sequence). Random-hexamer reverse transcription was applied to roughly 0.5 to 1 ug RNA. Multiplex PCR with immunoSEQ amplified the TCR beta CDR3 across 54 Vbeta and 13 Jbeta. TCRdb fed the immunoSEQ multiplex PCR reads into MiXCR, producing one record per CDR3 protein. The sample consists of over 120,000 distinct CDR3 sequences, 95% of them appearing once. The patients with Susac syndrome were individuals who fulfilled the recently defined diagnostic criteria for disease that was either definite or probable. This clonotype has just a few counts.

This TCR was recovered from a human donor with Susac syndrome. This chain links TRBV19 with TRBJ1-5; D perhaps matches TRBD1 (5 bases). Sequenced sample: CD4+ T cells from PBMCs. In nucleotides, the CDR3 is TGTGCCAGTAGTATTGATCGGGGCGGCAATCAGCCCCAGCATTTT. Its protein product is CASSIDRGGNQPQHF.